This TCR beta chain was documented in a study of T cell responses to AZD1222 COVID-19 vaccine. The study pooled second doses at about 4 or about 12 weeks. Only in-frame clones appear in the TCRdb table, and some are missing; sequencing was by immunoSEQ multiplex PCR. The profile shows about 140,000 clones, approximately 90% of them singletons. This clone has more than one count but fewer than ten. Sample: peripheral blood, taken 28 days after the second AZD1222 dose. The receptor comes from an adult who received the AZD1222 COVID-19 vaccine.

The CDR3 nucleotides read TGTGCCAGTAGATCGGGTCCCGGGGAGCTGTTTTTT. This codes for CASRSGPGELFF. This chain links TRBV19 with TRBJ2-2; D is unresolved. The V end lost 6 bases, the J end lost 6 bases, and 8 bases lay between the germline ends. This CDR3 contains 12 residues. Germline V gene lookup returns CDR1 LNHDA and CDR2 SQIVND (reference sequence).